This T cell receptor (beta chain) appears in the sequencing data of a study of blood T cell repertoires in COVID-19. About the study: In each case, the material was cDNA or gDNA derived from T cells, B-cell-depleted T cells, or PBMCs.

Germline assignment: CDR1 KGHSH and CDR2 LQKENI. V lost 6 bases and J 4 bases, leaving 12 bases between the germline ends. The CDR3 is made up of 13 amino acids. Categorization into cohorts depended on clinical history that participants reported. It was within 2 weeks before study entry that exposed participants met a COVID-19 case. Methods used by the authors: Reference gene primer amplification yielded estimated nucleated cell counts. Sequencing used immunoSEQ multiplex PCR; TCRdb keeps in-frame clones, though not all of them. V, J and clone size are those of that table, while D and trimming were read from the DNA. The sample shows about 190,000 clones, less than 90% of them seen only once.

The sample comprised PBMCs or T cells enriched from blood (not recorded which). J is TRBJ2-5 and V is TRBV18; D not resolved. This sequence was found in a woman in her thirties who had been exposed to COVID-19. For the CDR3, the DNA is TGTGCCAGCTCGGCCGATCCTCGAGAGACCCAGTACTTC. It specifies CASSADPRETQYF. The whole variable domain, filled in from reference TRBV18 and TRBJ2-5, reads NAGVMQNPRHLVRRRGQEARLRCSPMKGHSHVYWYRQLPEEGLKFMVYLQKENIIDESGMPKERFSAEFPKEGPSILRIQQVVRGDSAAYFCASSADPRETQYFGPGTRLLVL.